Presented here are 7 T cell receptor beta chains from one specimen sequenced in a study of CD8 T cells in ankylosing spondylitis. Study results and caveats: Ankylosing spondylitis blood appeared to be characterized by a TCR beta motif of 7 to 9 highly homologous variants.

These TCRs are of unknown antigen specificity. MiXCR, applied by TCRdb to the 5' RACE reads, yields one record per CDR3 protein. The repertoire holds hundreds of thousands of distinct CDR3 sequences, with roughly 13% as singletons. The material sequenced was blood, either unsorted or a sorted T cell fraction (not recorded which). The receptor set was obtained from a male donor with ankylosing spondylitis.

The chain couples TRBV5-1 to TRBJ2-5; TRBD2 matches 8 bases. V lost 4 bases to trimming and J lost 5 bases; unmatched junction nucleotides: 7. Germline V gives CDR1 SGHRS, CDR2 YFSETQ. The length of the CDR3 is 14 residues. The CDR3 coding sequence is TGCGCCAGCAGCGGGGGACTAGGATTGGAGACCCAGTACTTC. Translated, it gives CASSGGLGLETQYF.

The chain uses TRBV7-8 and TRBJ2-2; D remains ambiguous. V was cut by 3 bases and J by 7 bases, with 6 bases left in between. The CDR3 has 12 residues. Germline-derived CDR1 and CDR2 are SGHVS and FQNEAQ. This chain's CDR3 is CASSFDHGELFF. As DNA, the CDR3 is TGTGCCAGCAGCTTCGACCACGGGGAGCTGTTTTTT.

This clonotype was observed at least ten times. The chain links TRBV4-1 to TRBJ1-2; D may be TRBD1 (6 bases). The germline CDR1 and CDR2 sequences are MGHRA and YSYEKL. Trimming took 1 base from V and 4 from J, leaving 16 bases between them. This CDR3 comprises 16 residues. CDR3 amino acids: CASSQGAAGRGYGYTF. Here the CDR3 DNA reads TGCGCCAGCAGCCAAGGGGCGGCCGGCAGGGGCTATGGCTACACCTTC.

This clonotype was detected only a few times. V and J are TRBV10-3 and TRBJ2-7; D is perhaps TRBD2 (5 bases). CDR1 is ENHRY and CDR2 is SYGVKD in the germline V gene. The CDR3 totals 14 residues. The V and J ends lost 0 bases and 2 bases respectively, with 8 bases between them. For the CDR3, the DNA is TGTGCCATCAGTGAGTCGACGGGGACCTACGAGCAGTACTTC. Amino acids: CAISESTGTYEQYF.

A few counts support this clonotype. The rearrangement uses TRBV29-1 and TRBJ2-5, with D maybe TRBD1 (6 bases). Trimming removed 7 bases from V and 1 base from J, with 19 bases in between. This CDR3 comprises 15 residues. Germline V gene data show CDR1 as SQVTM and CDR2 as ANQGSEA. The CDR3 here is CSAEGTRGTQETQYF. CDR3 DNA sequence: TGCAGCGCCGAGGGGACAAGGGGTACCCAAGAGACCCAGTACTTC.

The CDR3 DNA follows: TGCGCCAGCAGGGCATACCGGGACAGGGAAAAACAAGATACGCAGTATTTT. Translation: CASRAYRDREKQDTQYF. The rearrangement links TRBV5-1 to TRBJ2-3; TRBD1 matches 9 bases. The CDR3 is 17 amino acids. CDR1 is SGHRS, CDR2 YFSETQ, per germline. Germline trimming cut 5 bases from V and 5 bases from J; bases unmatched to any gene: 15.

The J gene is TRBJ2-5, the V gene TRBV20-1; TRBD2 is a possible D gene (6 bases). CDR1 is DFQATT, CDR2 SNEGSKA, per germline (reference sequence). This CDR3 contains 13 residues. Deletions cut 0 bases from V and 5 bases from J, with 10 bases between. CDR3 in amino acids: CSARDVAGETQYF. The CDR3 region has the DNA TGCAGTGCTAGAGATGTCGCGGGGGAGACCCAGTACTTC.